This TCR beta chain originates from a study of cytomegalovirus exposure and HLA in healthy donors. As for the study in general: Inside one of the first data releases sat about 85 million unique TCRs taken from HLA-typed donors. Study-wide findings and caveats: Analysis performed later found around 15,000 TCR beta sequences associated with HLA alleles at 0.05 false discovery rate. Testing in vitro showed three CMV-associated chains specific for CMV antigens.

Points on this clone: The antigen is undetermined.

PCR was performed using 60 Vbeta and 13 Jbeta primers. Original data processing: Roughly 10 million shared chains were among about 80 million unique TCR beta chains counted in a later analysis. The protocol was immunoSEQ multiplex PCR, while the TCRdb copy is restricted to in-frame clones and leaves out a portion. V and J calls and clone size come straight from that table; D and trimming were deduced from the DNA. The sample lists roughly 200,000 clones, around three quarters occurring once. Looked up from germline, CDR1 is SGHTA and CDR2 is FQGTGA. V shed 1 base and J shed 3 bases, with 7 bases lying between them. CDR3 size: 15 residues.

The rearrangement joins TRBV7-3 to TRBJ2-6; weak D call: TRBD2 (5 bases). This receptor was identified in a man aged 25 to 40 in good health and CMV-seronegative. Sequencing used PBMCs. The CDR3 sequence is CASSLNGVGANVLTF. The CDR3 coding sequence is TGTGCCAGCAGCTTAAACGGGGTTGGGGCCAACGTCCTGACTTTC.